A selection of T cell receptor beta chains follows, all from one sample in a study of CD8 T cells in Susac syndrome. MiXCR, run by TCRdb on the immunoSEQ multiplex PCR reads, gives a single entry per CDR3 protein. The table records fewer than 200,000 distinct CDR3 sequences, approximately 95% of them present only once. The sample taken for sequencing was CD8+ T cells from PBMCs. These receptors were taken from a human donor with multiple sclerosis. Each CDR3 is given with its conserved first and last residue. Each record gives: V gene, clone size, D gene, J gene, CDR3 protein, CDR3 DNA. A D gene is named only where the DNA matches it firmly. The size of a clone is reported for some rows only, either as once, few or many, or as a class for expanded clones.

TRBV19	-	-	TRBJ2-1	CASSRPSPRYNEQFF	TGTGCCAGTAGTCGACCCTCACCCAGGTACAATGAGCAGTTCTTC
TRBV20-1	-	-	TRBJ2-3	CSARDPSYTQYF	TGCAGTGCTAGGGACCCGTCATATACGCAGTATTTT
TRBV6-2/TRBV6-3	-	TRBD2	TRBJ2-4	CASSYAGLAGNIQYF	TGTGCCAGCAGTTACGCTGGACTAGCGGGGAACATTCAGTACTTC
TRBV7-9	-	-	TRBJ1-5	CASSLDGYSNQPQHF	TGTGCCAGCAGCTTAGATGGTTATAGCAATCAGCCCCAGCATTTT
TRBV20-1	-	-	TRBJ2-5	CSARDPRIGRTQYF	TGCAGTGCTAGAGATCCCCGGATAGGTCGGACCCAGTACTTC
TRBV9	-	-	TRBJ2-7	CASGPPSSYEQYF	TGTGCCAGCGGCCCTCCGAGTTCCTACGAGCAGTACTTC
TRBV20-1	-	-	TRBJ1-2	CSARLGFSDGYTF	TGCAGTGCTAGATTGGGCTTTTCGGATGGCTACACCTTC
TRBV6-6	-	-	TRBJ1-1	CASSYVPPTEAFF	TGTGCCAGCAGTTACGTGCCCCCCACTGAAGCTTTCTTT
TRBV13	-	-	TRBJ2-7	CASTWTGRPYEQYF	TGTGCCAGCACTTGGACGGGACGGCCTTACGAGCAGTACTTC
TRBV6-4	-	-	TRBJ1-1	CASSQNGITEAFF	TGTGCCAGCAGTCAAAACGGGATTACTGAAGCTTTCTTT
TRBV12-3/TRBV12-4	-	-	TRBJ2-5	CASSLGSWGGTQYF	TGTGCCAGCAGTTTGGGCAGTTGGGGAGGGACCCAGTACTTC
TRBV6-6	-	-	TRBJ2-6	CASSWDRRAGANVLTF	TGTGCCAGCAGTTGGGACCGCCGAGCTGGGGCCAACGTCCTGACTTTC
TRBV20-1	-	-	TRBJ2-1	CSAREETQHYEQFF	TGCAGTGCTAGAGAAGAGACCCAGCACTATGAGCAGTTCTTC
TRBV27	once	TRBD1	TRBJ1-5	CASSHGTGVQPQHF	TGTGCCAGCAGTCACGGGACAGGGGTCCAGCCCCAGCATTTT
TRBV28	-	TRBD2	TRBJ2-2	CASRSGGPWELFF	TGTGCCAGCAGGTCGGGAGGGCCCTGGGAGCTGTTTTTT
TRBV30	-	-	TRBJ2-2	CAWSLWGQGWDTGELFF	TGTGCCTGGAGTCTATGGGGCCAGGGGTGGGACACCGGGGAGCTGTTTTTT
TRBV5-4	-	-	TRBJ2-3	CASSFFGDTQYF	TGTGCCAGCAGCTTTTTTGGAGATACGCAGTATTTT
TRBV7-9	-	-	TRBJ2-7	CASSYGGEGFEQYF	TGTGCCAGCAGCTATGGAGGGGAAGGGTTCGAGCAGTACTTC
TRBV20-1	-	TRBD2	TRBJ2-5	CSARLAVGETQYF	TGCAGTGCTAGACTAGCGGTGGGAGAGACCCAGTACTTC
TRBV2	-	TRBD1	TRBJ2-1	CASKWTGVLFF	TGTGCCAGCAAGTGGACAGGGGTTCTGTTCTTC
TRBV5-1	-	-	TRBJ2-4	CASSFKNIQYF	TGCGCCAGCAGCTTCAAAAACATTCAGTACTTC
TRBV5-6	-	TRBD1	TRBJ2-7	CASSHSTGTDSYEQYF	TGTGCCAGCAGCCACAGTACAGGGACAGATTCCTACGAGCAGTACTTC
TRBV5-1	-	-	TRBJ1-2	CASSPVGAGYTF	TGCGCCAGCAGCCCCGTGGGGGCCGGCTACACCTTC
TRBV9	-	TRBD2	TRBJ2-2	CASSVGKGGAGGGELFF	TGTGCCAGCAGCGTAGGAAAGGGTGGAGCGGGAGGCGGGGAGCTGTTTTTT
TRBV13	-	TRBD2	TRBJ2-5	CASSPRSGSQETQYF	TGTGCCAGCAGCCCCCGAAGCGGGAGCCAAGAGACCCAGTACTTC
TRBV11-2	-	TRBD2	TRBJ2-3	CASSFPSGGARRTDTQYF	TGTGCCAGCAGCTTCCCTAGCGGGGGGGCCAGGAGAACAGATACGCAGTATTTT
TRBV27	-	-	TRBJ2-2	CASSSSRGSTGELFF	TGTGCCAGCAGTTCCTCCAGGGGATCCACCGGGGAGCTGTTTTTT
TRBV19	once	-	TRBJ2-7	CASSRDGAYEQYF	TGTGCCAGTAGCAGGGACGGAGCCTACGAGCAGTACTTC
TRBV20-1	-	TRBD1	TRBJ1-2	CSAKRQGDYGYTF	TGCAGTGCTAAACGACAGGGAGACTATGGCTACACCTTC
TRBV27	-	-	TRBJ2-1	CASSFPGRGQFF	TGTGCCAGCAGTTTCCCCGGTAGAGGGCAGTTCTTC
TRBV9	-	TRBD2	TRBJ2-1	CASSVGLAGIEQFF	TGTGCCAGCAGCGTAGGACTAGCGGGGATTGAGCAGTTCTTC
TRBV7-9	-	-	TRBJ2-5	CASSPSGEPRETQYF	TGTGCCAGCAGCCCCTCGGGCGAACCGAGGGAGACCCAGTACTTC
TRBV27	-	-	TRBJ1-5	CASSLFSSQPQHF	TGTGCCAGCAGTTTATTCTCGTCGCAGCCCCAGCATTTT
TRBV27	-	-	TRBJ2-3	CASSPVWGHYTQYF	TGTGCCAGCAGTCCCGTCTGGGGTCACTATACGCAGTATTTT
TRBV3-1	-	TRBD2	TRBJ2-7	CASSQEGPAGSYEQYF	TGTGCCAGCAGCCAAGAAGGACCAGCGGGGTCCTACGAGCAGTACTTC
TRBV4-1	once	-	TRBJ2-1	CASSQGIEQFF	TGCGCCAGCAGCCAAGGGATTGAGCAGTTCTTC
TRBV9	-	-	TRBJ2-3	CASSVEGGYSTDTQYF	TGTGCCAGCAGCGTAGAGGGCGGTTATAGCACAGATACGCAGTATTTT
TRBV6-5	-	-	TRBJ1-2	CASSSHSGQGDGYTF	TGTGCCAGCAGTTCCCACTCGGGCCAGGGAGATGGCTACACCTTC
TRBV21-1	-	-	TRBJ2-1	CASSNGGTGDEQFF	TGTGCCAGCAGCAACGGCGGGACAGGAGACGAGCAGTTCTTC
TRBV3-1	-	TRBD2	TRBJ2-7	CASTLAGINYEQYF	TGTGCCAGCACCCTAGCGGGGATCAACTACGAGCAGTACTTC
TRBV27	-	-	TRBJ1-2	CASSLSIGAYGYTF	TGTGCCAGCAGTTTATCGATAGGAGCCTATGGCTACACCTTC
TRBV25-1	-	TRBD1	TRBJ1-1	CASSQGAHYTEAFF	TGTGCCAGCAGTCAGGGGGCTCATTACACTGAAGCTTTCTTT
TRBV13	-	-	TRBJ2-5	CASSARGWQETQYF	TGTGCCAGCAGCGCCCGGGGGTGGCAGGAGACCCAGTACTTC
TRBV7-9	-	-	TRBJ2-7	CASSKTPGPKPYEQYF	TGTGCCAGCAGCAAGACACCGGGACCTAAACCCTACGAGCAGTACTTC
TRBV28	once	-	TRBJ2-5	CASSRDGETQYF	TGTGCCAGCAGTAGGGACGGGGAGACCCAGTACTTC
TRBV4-1	-	TRBD2	TRBJ2-7	CASSLLVGQRGSEQYF	TGCGCCAGCAGCCTACTCGTGGGGCAGCGGGGGTCCGAGCAGTACTTC
TRBV4-2	-	-	TRBJ2-3	CASSQTGRRTDTQYF	TGTGCCAGCAGCCAAACGGGTAGGAGGACAGATACGCAGTATTTT
TRBV19	-	TRBD1	TRBJ2-4	CASSIAGTGRNIQYF	TGTGCCAGTAGTATAGCCGGGACAGGACGTAACATTCAGTACTTC
TRBV2	-	-	TRBJ2-3	CANPGTESTDTQYF	TGTGCCAACCCAGGCACCGAAAGCACAGATACGCAGTATTTT
TRBV15	-	-	TRBJ1-3	CATSRLPDTPGNTIYF	TGTGCCACCAGCAGACTACCGGACACTCCTGGAAACACCATATATTTT
TRBV20-1	-	TRBD1	TRBJ1-2	CSARAQGGVIPPYGYTF	TGCAGTGCTAGAGCTCAGGGGGGTGTAATCCCACCCTATGGCTACACCTTC
TRBV9	-	-	TRBJ1-2	CASSQQGSSYGYTF	TGTGCCAGCAGCCAACAGGGATCCTCCTATGGCTACACCTTC
TRBV19	-	TRBD1	TRBJ2-7	CASSILQGDEQYF	TGTGCCAGTAGTATTCTACAGGGGGACGAGCAGTACTTC
TRBV27	once	TRBD2	TRBJ2-1	CASSIAGEGNEQFF	TGTGCCAGCAGCATAGCGGGAGAGGGAAATGAGCAGTTCTTC
TRBV18	-	TRBD2	TRBJ2-1	CASSPTRASGSSEQFF	TGTGCCAGCTCACCAACAAGGGCTAGCGGGAGTAGTGAGCAGTTCTTC